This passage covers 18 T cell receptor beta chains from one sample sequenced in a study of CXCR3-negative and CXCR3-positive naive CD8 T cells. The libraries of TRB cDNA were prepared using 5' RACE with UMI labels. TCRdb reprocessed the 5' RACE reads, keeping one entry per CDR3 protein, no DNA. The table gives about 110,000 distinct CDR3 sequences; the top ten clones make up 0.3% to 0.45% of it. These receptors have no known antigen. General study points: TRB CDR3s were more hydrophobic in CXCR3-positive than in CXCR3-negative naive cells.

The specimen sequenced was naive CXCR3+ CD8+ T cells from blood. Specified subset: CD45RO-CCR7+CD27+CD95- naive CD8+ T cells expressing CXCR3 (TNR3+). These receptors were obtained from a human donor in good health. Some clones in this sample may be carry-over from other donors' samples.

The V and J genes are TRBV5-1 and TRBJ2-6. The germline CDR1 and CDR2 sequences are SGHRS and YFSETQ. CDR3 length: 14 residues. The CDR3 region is CASSSGTGANVLTF.

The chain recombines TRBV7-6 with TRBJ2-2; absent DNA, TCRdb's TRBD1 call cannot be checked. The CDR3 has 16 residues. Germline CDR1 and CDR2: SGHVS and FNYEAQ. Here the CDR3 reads CASSYGDRGLGGELFF.

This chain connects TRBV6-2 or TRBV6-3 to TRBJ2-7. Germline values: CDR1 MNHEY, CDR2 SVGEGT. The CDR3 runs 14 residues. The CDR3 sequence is CASPISESYYEQYF.

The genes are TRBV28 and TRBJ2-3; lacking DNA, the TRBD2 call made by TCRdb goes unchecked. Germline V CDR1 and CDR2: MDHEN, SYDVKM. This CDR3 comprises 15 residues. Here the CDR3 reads CASSLLTSVTDTQYF.

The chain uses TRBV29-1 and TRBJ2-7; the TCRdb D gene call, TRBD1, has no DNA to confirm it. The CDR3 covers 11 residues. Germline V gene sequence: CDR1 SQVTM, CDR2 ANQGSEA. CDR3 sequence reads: CSDEQGYEQYF.

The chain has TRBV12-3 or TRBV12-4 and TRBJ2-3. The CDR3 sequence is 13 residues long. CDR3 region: CASSQNLGDTQYF.

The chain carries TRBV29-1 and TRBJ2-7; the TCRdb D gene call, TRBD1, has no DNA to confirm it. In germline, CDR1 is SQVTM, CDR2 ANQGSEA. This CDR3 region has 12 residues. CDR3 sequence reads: CSVVAPSYEQYF.

CDR3 in amino acids: CASSPGTSGGKTQYF. The V call is TRBV18, the J call TRBJ2-5; TCRdb designates TRBD2, a call that cannot be tested without DNA. CDR3 length: 15 amino acids. CDR1 KGHSH and CDR2 LQKENI come from the germline V gene.

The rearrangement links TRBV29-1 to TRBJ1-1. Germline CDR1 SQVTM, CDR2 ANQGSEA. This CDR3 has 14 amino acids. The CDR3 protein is CSVEDQLLNTEAFF.

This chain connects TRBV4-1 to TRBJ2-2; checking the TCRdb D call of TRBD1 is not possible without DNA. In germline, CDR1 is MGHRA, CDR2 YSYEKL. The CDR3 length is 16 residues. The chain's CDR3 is CASSQVGGTGTGELFF.

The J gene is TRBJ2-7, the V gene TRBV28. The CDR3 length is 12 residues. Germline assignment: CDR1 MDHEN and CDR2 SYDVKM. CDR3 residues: CASRKGGYEQYF.

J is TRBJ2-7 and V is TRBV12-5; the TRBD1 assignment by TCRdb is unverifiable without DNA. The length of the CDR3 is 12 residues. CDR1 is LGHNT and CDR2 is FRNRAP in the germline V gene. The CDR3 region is CATGMEAYEQYF.

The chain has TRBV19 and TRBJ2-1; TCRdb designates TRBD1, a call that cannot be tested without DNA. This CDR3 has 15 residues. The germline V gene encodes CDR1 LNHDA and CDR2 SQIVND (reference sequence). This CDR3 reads CASSPTGGGYNEQFF.

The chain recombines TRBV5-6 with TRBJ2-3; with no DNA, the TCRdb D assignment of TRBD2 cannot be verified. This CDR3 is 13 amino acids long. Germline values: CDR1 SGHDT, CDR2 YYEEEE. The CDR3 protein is CASSLGAADTQYF.

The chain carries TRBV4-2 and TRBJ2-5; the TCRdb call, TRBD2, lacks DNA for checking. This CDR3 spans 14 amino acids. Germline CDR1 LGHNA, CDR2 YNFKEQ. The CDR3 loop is CASSQAGLRETQYF.

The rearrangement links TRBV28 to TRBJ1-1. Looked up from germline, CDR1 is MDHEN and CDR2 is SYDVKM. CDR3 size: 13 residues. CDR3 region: CARSLGGGTEAFF. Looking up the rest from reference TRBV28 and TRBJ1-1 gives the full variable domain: DVKVTQSSRYLVKRTGEKVFLECVQDMDHENMFWYRQDPGLGLRLIYFSYDVKMKEKGDIPEGYSVSREKKERFSLILESASTNQTSMYLCARSLGGGTEAFFGQGTRLTVV.

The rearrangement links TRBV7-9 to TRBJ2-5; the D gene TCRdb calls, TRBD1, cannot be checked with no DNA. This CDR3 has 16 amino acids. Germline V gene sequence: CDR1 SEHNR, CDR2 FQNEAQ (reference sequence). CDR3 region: CASSSLIGGLGETQYF. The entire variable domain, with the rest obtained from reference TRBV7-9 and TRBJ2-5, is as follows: DTGVSQNPRHKITKRGQNVTFRCDPISEHNRLYWYRQTLGQGPEFLTYFQNEAQLEKSRLLSDRFSAERPKGSFSTLEIQRTEQGDSAMYLCASSSLIGGLGETQYFGPGTRLLVL.

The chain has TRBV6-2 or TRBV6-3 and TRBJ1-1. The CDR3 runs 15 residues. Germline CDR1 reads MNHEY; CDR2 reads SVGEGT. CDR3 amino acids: CASSAIWGGGTEAFF.